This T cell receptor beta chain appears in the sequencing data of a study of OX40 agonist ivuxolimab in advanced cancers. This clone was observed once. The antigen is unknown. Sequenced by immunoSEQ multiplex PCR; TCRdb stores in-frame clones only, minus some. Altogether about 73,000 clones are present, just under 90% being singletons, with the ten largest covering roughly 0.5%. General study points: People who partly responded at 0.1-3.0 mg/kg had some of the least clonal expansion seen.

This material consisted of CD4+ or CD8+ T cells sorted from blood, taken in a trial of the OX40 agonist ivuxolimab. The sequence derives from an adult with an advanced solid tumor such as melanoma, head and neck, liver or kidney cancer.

CDR3 sequence reads: CASSASGQGAKNIQYF. For the CDR3, the DNA is TGTGCCAGCAGCGCGAGCGGACAGGGGGCCAAAAACATTCAGTACTTC. This sequence joins TRBV28 and TRBJ2-4, with TRBD1 matching 9 bases. Per the germline V gene, CDR1 is MDHEN and CDR2 is SYDVKM. CDR3 length: 16 residues. The ends lost 6 bases at V and 1 base at J; junction bases unmatched: 7.